Detailed here is one T cell receptor (beta chain). This sample is drawn from a study of Ad26.COV2.S vaccination and SARS-CoV-2 variants. On the study more broadly: A COV1001 Ad26.COV2.S trial-arm participant provided the sample.

Treatment indicated: around 19 received Ad26.COV2.S at low or high dose, single or two shots; a few received placebo; per-sample allocation not given. Samples analyzed were those drawn on day 63 after the first vaccine or placebo injection. The study used a vaccine consisting of an Ad26 vector that expressed Wuhan-strain SARS-CoV-2 spike. There are 13 residues in the CDR3. Germline V gives CDR1 SEHNR, CDR2 FQNEAQ (reference sequence). V lost 10 bases and J 2 bases, leaving 13 bases between the germline ends. Assay: immunoSEQ multiplex PCR; the TCRdb copy retains only in-frame clones and omits some. The table records around 340,000 clones, approximately 86% of them present only once.

This clonotype was sampled from a person between 18 and 65 years old who received the Ad26.COV2.S COVID-19 vaccine or a placebo. V gene TRBV7-9 combines with J gene TRBJ2-3; no definite D call. The source was peripheral blood, collected in a trial of Ad26.COV2.S vaccine versus placebo. The CDR3 DNA sequence: TGTGCCACTGTACCGGCTTTCACAGATACGCAGTATTTT. It is translated as CATVPAFTDTQYF.